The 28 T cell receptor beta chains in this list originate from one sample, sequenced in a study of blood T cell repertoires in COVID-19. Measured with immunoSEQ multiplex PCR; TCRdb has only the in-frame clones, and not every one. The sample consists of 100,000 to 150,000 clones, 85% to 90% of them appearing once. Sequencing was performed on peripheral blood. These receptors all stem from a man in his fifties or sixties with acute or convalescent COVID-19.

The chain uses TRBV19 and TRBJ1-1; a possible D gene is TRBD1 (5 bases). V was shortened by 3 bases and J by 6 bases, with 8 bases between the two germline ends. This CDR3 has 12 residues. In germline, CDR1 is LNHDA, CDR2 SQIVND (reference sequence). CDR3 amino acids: CASSMAGSEAFF. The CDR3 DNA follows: TGTGCCAGTAGTATGGCAGGGTCTGAAGCTTTCTTT.

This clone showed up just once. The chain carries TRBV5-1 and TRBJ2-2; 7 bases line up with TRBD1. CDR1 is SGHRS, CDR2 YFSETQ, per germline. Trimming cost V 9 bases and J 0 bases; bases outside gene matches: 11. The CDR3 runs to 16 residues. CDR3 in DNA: TGCGCCACTTCGACAGGGCCTACCTCGAACACCGGGGAGCTGTTTTTT. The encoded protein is CATSTGPTSNTGELFF. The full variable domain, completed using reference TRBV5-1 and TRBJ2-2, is KAGVTQTPRYLIKTRGQQVTLSCSPISGHRSVSWYQQTPGQGLQFLFEYFSETQRNKGNFPGRFSGRQFSNSRSEMNVSTLELGDSALYLCATSTGPTSNTGELFFGEGSRLTVL.

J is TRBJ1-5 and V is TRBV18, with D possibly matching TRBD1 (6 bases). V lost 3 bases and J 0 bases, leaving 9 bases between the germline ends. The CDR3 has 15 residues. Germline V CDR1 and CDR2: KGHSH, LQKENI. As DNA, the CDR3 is TGTGCCAGCTCACCCACAGGGTTTAGCAATCAGCCCCAGCATTTT. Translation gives CASSPTGFSNQPQHF.

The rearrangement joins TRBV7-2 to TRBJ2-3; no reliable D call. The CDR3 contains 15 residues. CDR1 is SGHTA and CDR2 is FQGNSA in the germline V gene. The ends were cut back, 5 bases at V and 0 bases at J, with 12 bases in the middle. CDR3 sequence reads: CASSKDFTSTDTQYF. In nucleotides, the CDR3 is TGTGCCAGCAGCAAAGACTTCACAAGCACAGATACGCAGTATTTT.

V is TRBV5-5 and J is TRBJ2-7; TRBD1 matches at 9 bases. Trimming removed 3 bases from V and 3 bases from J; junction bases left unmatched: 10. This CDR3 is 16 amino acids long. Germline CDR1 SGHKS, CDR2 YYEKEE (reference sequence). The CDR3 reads CASSSSWDRAVYEQYF. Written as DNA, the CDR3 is TGTGCCAGCAGCTCCTCCTGGGACAGGGCAGTCTACGAGCAGTACTTC. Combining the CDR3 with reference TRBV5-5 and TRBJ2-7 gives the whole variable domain DAGVTQSPTHLIKTRGQQVTLRCSPISGHKSVSWYQQVLGQGPQFIFQYYEKEERGRGNFPDRFSARQFPNYSSELNVNALLLGDSALYLCASSSSWDRAVYEQYFGPGTRLTVT.

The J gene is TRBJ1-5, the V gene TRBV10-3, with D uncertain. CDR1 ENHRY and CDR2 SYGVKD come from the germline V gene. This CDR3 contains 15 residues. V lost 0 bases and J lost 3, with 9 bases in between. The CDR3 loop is CAISESYSLNQPQHF. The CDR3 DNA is TGTGCCATCAGTGAGTCTTACAGCCTCAATCAGCCCCAGCATTTT.

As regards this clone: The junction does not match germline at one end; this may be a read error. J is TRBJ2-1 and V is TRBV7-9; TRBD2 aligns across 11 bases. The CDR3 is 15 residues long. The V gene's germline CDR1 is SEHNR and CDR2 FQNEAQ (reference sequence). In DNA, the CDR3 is TGTGCCAGCAGGTTAGCGGGAGGGCCCCTCGATGAGCAGTTCTTC. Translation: CASRLAGGPLDEQFF.

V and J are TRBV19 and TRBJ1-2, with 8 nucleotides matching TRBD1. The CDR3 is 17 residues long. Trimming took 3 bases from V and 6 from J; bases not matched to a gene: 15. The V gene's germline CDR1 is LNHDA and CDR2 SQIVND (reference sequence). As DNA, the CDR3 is TGTGCCAGTAGTATCCCCCCCGACAGGGGCCTAGGGAATGGCTACACCTTC. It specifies CASSIPPDRGLGNGYTF.

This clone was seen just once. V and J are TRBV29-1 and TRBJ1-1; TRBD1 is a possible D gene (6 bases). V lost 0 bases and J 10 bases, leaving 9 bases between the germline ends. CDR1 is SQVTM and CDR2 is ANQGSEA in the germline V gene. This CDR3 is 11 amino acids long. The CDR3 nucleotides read TGCAGCGTTGAAGAGGGAGGGGGAGCTTTCTTT. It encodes CSVEEGGGAFF.

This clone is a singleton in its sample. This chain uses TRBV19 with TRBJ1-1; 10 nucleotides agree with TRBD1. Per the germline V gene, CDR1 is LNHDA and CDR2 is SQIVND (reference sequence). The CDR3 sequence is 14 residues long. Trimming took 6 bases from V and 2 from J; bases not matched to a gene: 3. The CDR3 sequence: CASRWDRGNTEAFF. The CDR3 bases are TGTGCCAGTAGATGGGACAGGGGAAACACTGAAGCTTTCTTT.

CDR3 sequence: CASSQATGTRTDTQYF. The CDR3 DNA is TGTGCCAGCAGCCAAGCGACAGGGACTCGCACAGATACGCAGTATTTT. The chain is built from TRBV3-1 (or the pseudogene TRBV3-2) and TRBJ2-3, with D possibly TRBD1 on 7 matching bases. Germline V gives CDR1 LGHDT, CDR2 YNNKEL (reference sequence). This CDR3 contains 16 residues. V lost 1 base, J lost 1 base, and 12 bases lay in between.

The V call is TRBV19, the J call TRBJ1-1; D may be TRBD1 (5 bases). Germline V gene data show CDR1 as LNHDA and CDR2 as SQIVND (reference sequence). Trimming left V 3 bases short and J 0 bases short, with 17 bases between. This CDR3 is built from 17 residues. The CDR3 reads CASSIGARQFLNTEAFF. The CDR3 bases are TGTGCCAGTAGTATTGGGGCTAGACAGTTCCTGAACACTGAAGCTTTCTTT.

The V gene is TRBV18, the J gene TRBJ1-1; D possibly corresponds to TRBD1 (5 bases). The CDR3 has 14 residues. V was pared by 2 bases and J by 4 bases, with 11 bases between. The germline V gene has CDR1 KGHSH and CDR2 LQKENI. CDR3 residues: CASSPNRGGTEAFF. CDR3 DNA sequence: TGTGCCAGCTCACCAAATAGGGGAGGCACTGAAGCTTTCTTT.

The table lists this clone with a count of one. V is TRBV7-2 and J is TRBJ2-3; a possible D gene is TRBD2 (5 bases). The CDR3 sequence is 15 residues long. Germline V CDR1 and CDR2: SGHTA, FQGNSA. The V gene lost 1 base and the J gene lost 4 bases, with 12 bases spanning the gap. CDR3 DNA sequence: TGTGCCAGCAGCTTAGATTCGGGAAATGCAGATACGCAGTATTTT. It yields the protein CASSLDSGNADTQYF.

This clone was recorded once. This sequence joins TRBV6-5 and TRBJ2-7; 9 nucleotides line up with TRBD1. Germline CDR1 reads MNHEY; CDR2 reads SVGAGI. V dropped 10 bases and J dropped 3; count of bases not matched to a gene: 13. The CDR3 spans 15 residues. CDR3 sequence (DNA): TGTGCCACAGGAAGGTCTCCGGGACAGGGCTACGAGCAGTACTTC. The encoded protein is CATGRSPGQGYEQYF.

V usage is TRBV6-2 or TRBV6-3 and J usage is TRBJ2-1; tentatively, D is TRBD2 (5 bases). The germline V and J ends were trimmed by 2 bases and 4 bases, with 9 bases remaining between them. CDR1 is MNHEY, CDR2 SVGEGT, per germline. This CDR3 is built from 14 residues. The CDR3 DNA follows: TGTGCCAGCAGTTACAGCGAGGGATACAATGAGCAGTTCTTC. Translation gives CASSYSEGYNEQFF.

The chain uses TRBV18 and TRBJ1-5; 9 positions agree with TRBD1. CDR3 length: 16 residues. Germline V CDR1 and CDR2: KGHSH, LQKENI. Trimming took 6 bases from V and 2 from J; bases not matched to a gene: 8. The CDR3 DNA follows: TGTGCCAGCTCGCCGTCAGACAGGGGGGGCAATCAGCCCCAGCATTTT. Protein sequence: CASSPSDRGGNQPQHF.

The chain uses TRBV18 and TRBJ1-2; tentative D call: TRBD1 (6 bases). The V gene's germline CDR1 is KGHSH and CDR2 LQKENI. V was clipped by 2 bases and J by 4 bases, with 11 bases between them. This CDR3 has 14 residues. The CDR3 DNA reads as TGTGCCAGCTCACCAGCGGGGGCGGGCTATGGCTACACCTTC. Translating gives CASSPAGAGYGYTF.

The CDR3 DNA reads as TGTGCCTGGGGCCTGGGACAGGGGGAAGAGACCCAGTACTTC. The encoded protein is CAWGLGQGEETQYF. The rearrangement joins TRBV30 to TRBJ2-5, with TRBD1 matching over 11 bases. Germline V gene lookup returns CDR1 GTSNPN and CDR2 SVGIG (reference sequence). CDR3 length equals 14 residues. V lost 5 bases to trimming and J lost 3 bases; unmatched junction nucleotides: 5.

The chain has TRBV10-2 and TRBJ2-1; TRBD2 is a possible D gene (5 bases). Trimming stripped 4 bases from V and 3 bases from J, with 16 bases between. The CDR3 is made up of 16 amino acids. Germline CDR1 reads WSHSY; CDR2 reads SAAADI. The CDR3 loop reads CASSVQQWEIYNEQFF. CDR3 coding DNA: TGCGCCAGCAGTGTTCAGCAGTGGGAGATCTACAATGAGCAGTTCTTC.

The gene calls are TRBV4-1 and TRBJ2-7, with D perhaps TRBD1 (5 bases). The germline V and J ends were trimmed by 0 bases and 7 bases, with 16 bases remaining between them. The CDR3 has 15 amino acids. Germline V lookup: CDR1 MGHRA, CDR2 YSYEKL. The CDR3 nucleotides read TGCGCCAGCAGCCAAGACGGCCAGGGTAAGAGAGAGCAGTACTTC. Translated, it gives CASSQDGQGKREQYF.

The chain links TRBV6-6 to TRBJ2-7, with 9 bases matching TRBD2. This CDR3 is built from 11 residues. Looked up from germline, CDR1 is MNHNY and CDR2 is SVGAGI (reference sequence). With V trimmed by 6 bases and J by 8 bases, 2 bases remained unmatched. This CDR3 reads CASSLAGQQYF. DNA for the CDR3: TGTGCCAGCAGCCTAGCGGGACAGCAGTACTTC.

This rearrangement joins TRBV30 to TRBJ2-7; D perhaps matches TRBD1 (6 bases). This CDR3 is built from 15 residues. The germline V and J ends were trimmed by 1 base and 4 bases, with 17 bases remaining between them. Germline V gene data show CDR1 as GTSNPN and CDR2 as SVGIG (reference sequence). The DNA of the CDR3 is TGTGCCTGGAGTGGGGGTAGGCAGGGGCGTTACGAGCAGTACTTC. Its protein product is CAWSGGRQGRYEQYF. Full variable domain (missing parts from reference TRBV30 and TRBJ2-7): SQTIHQWPATLVQPVGSPLSLECTVEGTSNPNLYWYRQAAGRGLQLLFYSVGIGQISSEVPQNLSASRPQDRQFILSSKKLLLSDSGFYLCAWSGGRQGRYEQYFGPGTRLTVT.

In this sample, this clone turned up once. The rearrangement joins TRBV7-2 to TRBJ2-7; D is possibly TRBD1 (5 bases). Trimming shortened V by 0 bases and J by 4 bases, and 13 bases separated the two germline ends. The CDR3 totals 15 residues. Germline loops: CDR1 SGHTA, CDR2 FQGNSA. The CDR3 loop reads CASSLATASIYEQYF. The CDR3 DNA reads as TGTGCCAGCAGCTTAGCGACAGCCTCGATTTACGAGCAGTACTTC.

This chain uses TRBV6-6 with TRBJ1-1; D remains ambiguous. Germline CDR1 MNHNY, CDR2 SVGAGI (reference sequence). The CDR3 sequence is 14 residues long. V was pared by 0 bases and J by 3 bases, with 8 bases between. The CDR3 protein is CASSYSRGYTEAFF. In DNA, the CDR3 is TGTGCCAGCAGTTACTCGCGGGGTTACACTGAAGCTTTCTTT.

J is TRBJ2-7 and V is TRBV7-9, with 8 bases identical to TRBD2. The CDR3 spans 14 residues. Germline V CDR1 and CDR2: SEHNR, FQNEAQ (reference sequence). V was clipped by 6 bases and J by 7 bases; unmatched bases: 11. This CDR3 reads CASSYTAGAWEQYF. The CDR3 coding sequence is TGTGCCAGCAGTTATACAGCGGGAGCGTGGGAGCAGTACTTC.

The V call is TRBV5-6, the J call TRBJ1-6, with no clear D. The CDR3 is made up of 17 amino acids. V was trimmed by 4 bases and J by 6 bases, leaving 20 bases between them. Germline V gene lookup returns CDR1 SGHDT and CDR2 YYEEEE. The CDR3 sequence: CASSPVLRGVFNSPLHF. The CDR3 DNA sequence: TGTGCCAGCAGCCCGGTTCTGCGGGGAGTGTTTAATTCACCCCTCCACTTT.

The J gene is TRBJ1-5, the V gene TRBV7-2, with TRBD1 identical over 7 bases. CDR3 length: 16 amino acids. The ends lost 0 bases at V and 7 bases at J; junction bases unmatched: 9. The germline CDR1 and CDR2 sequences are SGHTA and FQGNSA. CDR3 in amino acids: CASSLAITGVGQPQHF. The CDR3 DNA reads TGTGCCAGCAGCTTAGCCATTACAGGGGTGGGCCAGCCCCAGCATTTT.